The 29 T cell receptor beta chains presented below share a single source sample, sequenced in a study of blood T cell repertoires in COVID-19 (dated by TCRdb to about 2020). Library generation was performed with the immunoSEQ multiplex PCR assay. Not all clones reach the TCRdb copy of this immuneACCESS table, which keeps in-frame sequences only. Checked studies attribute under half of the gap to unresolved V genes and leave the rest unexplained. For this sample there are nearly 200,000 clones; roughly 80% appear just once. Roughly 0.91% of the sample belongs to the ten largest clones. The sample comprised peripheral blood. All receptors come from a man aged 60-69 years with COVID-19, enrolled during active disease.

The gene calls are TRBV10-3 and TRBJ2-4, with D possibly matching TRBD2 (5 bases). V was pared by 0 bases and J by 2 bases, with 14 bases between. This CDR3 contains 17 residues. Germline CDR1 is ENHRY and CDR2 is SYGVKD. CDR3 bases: TGTGCCATCAGTGAGTCGAATAGGGCGGGCTCCAAAAACATTCAGTACTTC. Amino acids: CAISESNRAGSKNIQYF.

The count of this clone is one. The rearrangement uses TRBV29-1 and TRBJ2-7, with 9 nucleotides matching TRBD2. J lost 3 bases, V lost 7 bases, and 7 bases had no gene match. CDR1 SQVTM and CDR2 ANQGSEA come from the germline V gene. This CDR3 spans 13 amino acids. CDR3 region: CSALGSGSYEQYF. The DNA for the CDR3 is TGCAGCGCGCTTGGTAGCGGGAGCTACGAGCAGTACTTC.

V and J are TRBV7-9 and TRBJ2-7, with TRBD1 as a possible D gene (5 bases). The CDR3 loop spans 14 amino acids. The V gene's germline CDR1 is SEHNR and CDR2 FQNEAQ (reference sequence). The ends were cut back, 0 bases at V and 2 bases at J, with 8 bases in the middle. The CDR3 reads CASSLAQGPYEQYF. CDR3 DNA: TGTGCCAGCAGCTTAGCGCAGGGCCCCTACGAGCAGTACTTC.

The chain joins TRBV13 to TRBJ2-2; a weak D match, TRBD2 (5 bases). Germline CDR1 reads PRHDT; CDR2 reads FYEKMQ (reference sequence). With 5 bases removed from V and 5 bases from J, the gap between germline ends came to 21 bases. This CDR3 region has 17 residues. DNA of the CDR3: TGTGCCAGCAGCCTCACTGGCCCCGGGGTAGGGACCGGGGAGCTGTTTTTT. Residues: CASSLTGPGVGTGELFF.

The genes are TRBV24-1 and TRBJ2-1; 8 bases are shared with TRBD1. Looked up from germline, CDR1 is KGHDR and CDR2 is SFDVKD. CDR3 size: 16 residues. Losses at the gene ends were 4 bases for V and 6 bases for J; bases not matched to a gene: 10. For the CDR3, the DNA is TGTGCCACCAGTGACGTAAATCCGACAGGGGTCAATGAGCAGTTCTTC. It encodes CATSDVNPTGVNEQFF.

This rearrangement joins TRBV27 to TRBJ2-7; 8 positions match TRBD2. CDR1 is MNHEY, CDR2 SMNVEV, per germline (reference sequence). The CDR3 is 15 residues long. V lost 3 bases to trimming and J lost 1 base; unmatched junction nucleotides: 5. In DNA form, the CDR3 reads TGTGCCAGCAGTTTTACCGGGACTAGGTCCTACGAGCAGTACTTC. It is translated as CASSFTGTRSYEQYF.

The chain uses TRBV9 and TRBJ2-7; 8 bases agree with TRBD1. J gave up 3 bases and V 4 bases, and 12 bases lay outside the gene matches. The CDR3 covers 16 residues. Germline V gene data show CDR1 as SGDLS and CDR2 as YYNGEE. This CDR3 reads CASSPEGQALRYEQYF. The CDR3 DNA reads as TGTGCCAGCAGCCCCGAGGGACAGGCATTACGCTACGAGCAGTACTTC.

CDR3 loop: CASSPHGVGTEAFF. For the CDR3, the DNA is TGCGCCAGCAGCCCACACGGGGTGGGCACTGAAGCTTTCTTT. The V and J genes are TRBV4-1 and TRBJ1-1, with D hard to call. CDR1 is MGHRA, CDR2 YSYEKL, per germline. The CDR3 extends over 14 amino acids. V lost 4 bases, J lost 4 bases, and 13 bases lay in between.

As DNA, the CDR3 is TGTGCCAGCAGCCCAAAGGGGAGGAGCTCCTACGAGCAGTACTTC. Protein product: CASSPKGRSSYEQYF. The rearrangement uses TRBV27 and TRBJ2-7, with D perhaps matching TRBD2 (6 bases). Germline values: CDR1 MNHEY, CDR2 SMNVEV (reference sequence). Trimming stripped 6 bases from V and 0 bases from J, with 15 bases between. The CDR3 has 15 amino acids.

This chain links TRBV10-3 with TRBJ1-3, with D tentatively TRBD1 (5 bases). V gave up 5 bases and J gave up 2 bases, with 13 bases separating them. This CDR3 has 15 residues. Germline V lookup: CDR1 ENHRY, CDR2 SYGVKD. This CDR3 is CAISIGATAGNTIYF. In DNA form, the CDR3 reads TGTGCCATCAGTATAGGGGCAACCGCTGGAAACACCATATATTTT.

In DNA, the CDR3 is TGTGCCAGCAGCCCCACAGGGCCCAATGAAAAACTGTTTTTT. Translating it yields CASSPTGPNEKLFF. The chain has TRBV7-2 and TRBJ1-4; possibly TRBD1 for D (6 bases). Deletions cut 5 bases from V and 5 bases from J, with 12 bases between. The V gene's germline CDR1 is SGHTA and CDR2 FQGNSA. The CDR3 runs to 14 residues.

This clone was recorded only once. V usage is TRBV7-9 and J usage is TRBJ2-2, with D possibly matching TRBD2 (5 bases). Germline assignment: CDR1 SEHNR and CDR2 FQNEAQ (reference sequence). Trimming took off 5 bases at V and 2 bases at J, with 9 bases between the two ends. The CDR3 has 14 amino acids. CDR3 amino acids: CASSPGFNTGELFF. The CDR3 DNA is TGTGCCAGCAGCCCGGGGTTTAACACCGGGGAGCTGTTTTTT.

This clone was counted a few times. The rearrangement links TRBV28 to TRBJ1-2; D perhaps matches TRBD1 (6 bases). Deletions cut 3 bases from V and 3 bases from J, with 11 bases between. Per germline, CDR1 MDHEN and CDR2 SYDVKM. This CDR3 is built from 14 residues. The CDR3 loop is CASSLGGGDYGYTF. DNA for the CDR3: TGTGCCAGCAGTTTGGGGGGGGGCGACTATGGCTACACCTTC.

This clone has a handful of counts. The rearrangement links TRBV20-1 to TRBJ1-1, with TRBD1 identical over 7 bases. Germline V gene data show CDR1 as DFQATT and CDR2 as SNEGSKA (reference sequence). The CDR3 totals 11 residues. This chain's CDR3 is CGGGEDTEAFF. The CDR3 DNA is TGCGGAGGGGGCGAGGACACTGAAGCTTTCTTT.

CDR3 in DNA: TGTGCCAGCTCGACCGGGACAGGGGGCAACACCATATATTTT. It is translated as CASSTGTGGNTIYF. The chain couples TRBV18 to TRBJ1-3; TRBD1 agrees at 12 bases. Germline V lookup: CDR1 KGHSH, CDR2 LQKENI. This CDR3 region has 14 residues. Germline trimming cut 6 bases from V and 7 bases from J; bases unmatched to any gene: 4.

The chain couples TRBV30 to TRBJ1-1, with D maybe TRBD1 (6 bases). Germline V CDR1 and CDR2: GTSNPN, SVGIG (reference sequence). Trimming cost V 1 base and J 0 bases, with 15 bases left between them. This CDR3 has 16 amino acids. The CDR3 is CAWSDRVLAMNTEAFF. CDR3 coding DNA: TGTGCCTGGAGTGACAGGGTTCTGGCCATGAACACTGAAGCTTTCTTT.

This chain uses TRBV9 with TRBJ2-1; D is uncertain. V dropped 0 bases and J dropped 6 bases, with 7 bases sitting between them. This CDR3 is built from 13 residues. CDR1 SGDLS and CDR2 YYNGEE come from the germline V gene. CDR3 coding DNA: TGTGCCAGCAGCGTAGGGCAGTCCAATGAGCAGTTCTTC. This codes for CASSVGQSNEQFF.

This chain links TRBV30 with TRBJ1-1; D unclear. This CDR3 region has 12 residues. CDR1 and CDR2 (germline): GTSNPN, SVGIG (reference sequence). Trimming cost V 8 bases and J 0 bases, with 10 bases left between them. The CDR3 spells CARGRMNTEAFF. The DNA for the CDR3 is TGTGCCCGTGGCAGAATGAACACTGAAGCTTTCTTT. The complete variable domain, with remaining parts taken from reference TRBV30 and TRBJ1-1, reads SQTIHQWPATLVQPVGSPLSLECTVEGTSNPNLYWYRQAAGRGLQLLFYSVGIGQISSEVPQNLSASRPQDRQFILSSKKLLLSDSGFYLCARGRMNTEAFFGQGTRLTVV.

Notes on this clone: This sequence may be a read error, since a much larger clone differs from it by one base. The CDR3 nucleotides are TGCGCCAGCAGCCAAGGTAACGAGCAGTACTTC. Its translation: CASSQGNEQYF. The chain links TRBV4-3 to TRBJ2-7; D uncertain. Trimming cost V 1 base and J 5 bases, with 3 bases left between them. Germline V gene data show CDR1 as LGHNA and CDR2 as YSLEER. This CDR3 region has 11 residues.

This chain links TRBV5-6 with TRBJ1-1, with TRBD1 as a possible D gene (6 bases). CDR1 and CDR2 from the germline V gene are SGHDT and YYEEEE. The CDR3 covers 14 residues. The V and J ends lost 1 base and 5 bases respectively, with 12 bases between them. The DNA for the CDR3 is TGTGCCAGCAGCTTGACAGGGTCGCGTACTGAAGCTTTCTTT. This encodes CASSLTGSRTEAFF. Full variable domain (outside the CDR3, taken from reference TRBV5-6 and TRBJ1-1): DAGVTQSPTHLIKTRGQQVTLRCSPKSGHDTVSWYQQALGQGPQFIFQYYEEEERQRGNFPDRFSGHQFPNYSSELNVNALLLGDSALYLCASSLTGSRTEAFFGQGTRLTVV.

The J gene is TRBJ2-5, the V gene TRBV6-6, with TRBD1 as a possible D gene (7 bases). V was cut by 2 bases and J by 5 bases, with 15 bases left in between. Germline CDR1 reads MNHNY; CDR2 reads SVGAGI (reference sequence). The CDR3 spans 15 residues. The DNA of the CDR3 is TGTGCCAGCAGTTACCGTCTTCCAGGGGGGGAGACCCAGTACTTC. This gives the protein CASSYRLPGGETQYF.

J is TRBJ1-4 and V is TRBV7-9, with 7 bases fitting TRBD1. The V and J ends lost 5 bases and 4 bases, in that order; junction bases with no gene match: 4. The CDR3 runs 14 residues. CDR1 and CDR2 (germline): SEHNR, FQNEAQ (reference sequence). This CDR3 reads CASSQGQLNEKLFF. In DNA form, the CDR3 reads TGTGCCAGCAGCCAGGGACAGCTTAATGAAAAACTGTTTTTT.

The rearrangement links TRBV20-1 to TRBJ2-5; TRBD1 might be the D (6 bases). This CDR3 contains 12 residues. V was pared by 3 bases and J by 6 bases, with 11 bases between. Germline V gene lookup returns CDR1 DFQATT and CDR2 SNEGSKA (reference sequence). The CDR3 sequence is CSASVGGQTQYF. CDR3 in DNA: TGCAGTGCTAGTGTTGGGGGCCAGACCCAGTACTTC.

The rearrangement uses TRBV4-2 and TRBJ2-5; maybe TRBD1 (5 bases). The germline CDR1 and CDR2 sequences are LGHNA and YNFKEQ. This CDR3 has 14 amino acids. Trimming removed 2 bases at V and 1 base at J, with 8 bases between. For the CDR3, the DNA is TGTGCCAGCAGCCAATCTGACAGCCAAGAGACCCAGTACTTC. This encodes CASSQSDSQETQYF.

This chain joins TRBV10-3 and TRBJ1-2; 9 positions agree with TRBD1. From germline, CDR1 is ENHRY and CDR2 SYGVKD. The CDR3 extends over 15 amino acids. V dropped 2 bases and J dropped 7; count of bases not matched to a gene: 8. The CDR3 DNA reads TGTGCCATCAGTGAGGCGACTGGGACAGGGACTGGCTACACCTTC. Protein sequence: CAISEATGTGTGYTF.

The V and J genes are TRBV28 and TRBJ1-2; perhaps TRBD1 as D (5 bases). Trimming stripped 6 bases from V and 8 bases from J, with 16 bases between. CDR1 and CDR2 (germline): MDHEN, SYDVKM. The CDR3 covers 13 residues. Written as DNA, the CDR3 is TGTGCCAGCAGAACCGGACCAGGGCAAGGCTACACCTTC. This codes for CASRTGPGQGYTF.

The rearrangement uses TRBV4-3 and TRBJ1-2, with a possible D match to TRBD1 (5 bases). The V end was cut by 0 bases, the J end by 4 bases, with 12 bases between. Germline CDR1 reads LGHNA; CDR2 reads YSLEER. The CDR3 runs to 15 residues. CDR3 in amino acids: CASSQDVQGSYGYTF. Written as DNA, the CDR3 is TGCGCCAGCAGCCAAGATGTCCAGGGAAGCTATGGCTACACCTTC.

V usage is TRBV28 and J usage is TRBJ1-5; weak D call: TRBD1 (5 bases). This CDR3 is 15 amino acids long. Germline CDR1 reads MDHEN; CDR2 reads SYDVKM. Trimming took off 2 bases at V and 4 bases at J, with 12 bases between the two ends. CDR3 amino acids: CASSLRTPVNQPQHF. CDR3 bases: TGTGCCAGCAGTTTACGGACACCCGTAAATCAGCCCCAGCATTTT.

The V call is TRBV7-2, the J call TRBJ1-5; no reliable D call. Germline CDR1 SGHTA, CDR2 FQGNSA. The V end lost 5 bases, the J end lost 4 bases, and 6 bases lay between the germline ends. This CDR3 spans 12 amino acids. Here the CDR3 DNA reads TGTGCCAGCAGCGGGCGAAATCAGCCCCAGCATTTT. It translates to CASSGRNQPQHF.